Below, 27 T cell receptor beta chains from the same sample are listed, as sequenced in a study of cytomegalovirus exposure and HLA in healthy donors. TCRdb keeps only in-frame clones here, not all; method: immunoSEQ multiplex PCR. Among about 160,000 clones listed, less than 90% were seen once. Source material: PBMCs. Receptors were obtained from a man in his thirties or forties in good health and CMV-seropositive.

The J gene is TRBJ1-5, the V gene TRBV5-1; no reliable D call. CDR1 SGHRS and CDR2 YFSETQ come from the germline V gene. This CDR3 is 13 amino acids long. Trimming took off 3 bases at V and 6 bases at J, with 10 bases between the two ends. This CDR3 is CASSSSPGQPQHF. The DNA for the CDR3 is TGCGCCAGCAGCTCATCGCCAGGTCAGCCCCAGCATTTT.

The V and J genes are TRBV4-1 and TRBJ1-3, with 8 bases identical to TRBD1. The J segment lost 2 bases and the V segment lost 6 bases, leaving 3 bases of the junction unmatched. The CDR3 is 14 amino acids. Germline lookup yields CDR1 MGHRA and CDR2 YSYEKL. CDR3 bases: TGCGCCAGCAGTATACAGGGGGCTGGAAACACCATATATTTT. Its protein is CASSIQGAGNTIYF.

The table lists this clone with a few counts. V usage is TRBV15 and J usage is TRBJ1-4; 8 bases line up with TRBD1. This CDR3 contains 14 residues. Trimming took 4 bases from V and 7 from J; bases not matched to a gene: 5. Germline lookup yields CDR1 LNHNV and CDR2 YYDKDF (reference sequence). In DNA, the CDR3 is TGTGCCACCAGCACCGGACAGGGAAGTGAAAAACTGTTTTTT. As protein: CATSTGQGSEKLFF.

The chain is built from TRBV6-6 and TRBJ1-4; no clear D. The CDR3 is 15 residues long. The germline CDR1 and CDR2 sequences are MNHNY and SVGAGI (reference sequence). V was trimmed by 6 bases and J by 2 bases, leaving 13 bases between them. CDR3 DNA: TGTGCCAGCAGCTCCGCTTGGGAGACTAATGAAAAACTGTTTTTT. Encoded protein: CASSSAWETNEKLFF.

V gene TRBV27 combines with J gene TRBJ2-7, with 10 bases identical to TRBD2. Germline V CDR1 and CDR2: MNHEY, SMNVEV (reference sequence). Unmatched junction bases numbered 12, after V lost 6 bases and J lost 7 bases. This CDR3 contains 15 residues. CDR3 amino acids: CASSALASGSEEQYF. In DNA, the CDR3 is TGTGCCAGCAGCGCTCTGGCTAGCGGGAGTGAAGAGCAGTACTTC.

The CDR3 coding sequence is TGCGCCAGCAGTGAGGGAAAAGGGACTAACTCCTACGAGCAGTACTTC. Protein sequence: CASSEGKGTNSYEQYF. V usage is TRBV10-1 and J usage is TRBJ2-7, with 7 bases aligning to TRBD2. There are 16 residues in the CDR3. Trimming removed 2 bases from V and 0 bases from J; junction bases left unmatched: 7. Germline V gives CDR1 WNHNN, CDR2 SYGVQD (reference sequence).

The chain uses TRBV7-9 and TRBJ1-1; no clear D. This CDR3 is 13 amino acids long. CDR1 is SEHNR and CDR2 is FQNEAQ in the germline V gene (reference sequence). V was cut by 1 base and J by 4 bases, with 7 bases left in between. CDR3 sequence reads: CASSLVSGTEAFF. CDR3 bases: TGTGCCAGCAGCTTAGTGTCCGGCACTGAAGCTTTCTTT.

The chain recombines TRBV27 with TRBJ2-5, with TRBD2 as a possible D gene (7 bases). This CDR3 has 14 residues. V lost 4 bases and J lost 7, with 16 bases in between. Germline V CDR1 and CDR2: MNHEY, SMNVEV (reference sequence). The CDR3 loop is CASSYRASGGTQYF. Written as DNA, the CDR3 is TGTGCCAGCAGTTACAGGGCCTCGGGGGGGACCCAGTACTTC.

The chain employs TRBV19 and TRBJ1-3; D is ambiguous. V shed 6 bases and J shed 2 bases, with 8 bases lying between them. Germline CDR1 LNHDA, CDR2 SQIVND (reference sequence). The CDR3 has 13 amino acids. The CDR3 region has the DNA TGTGCCAGTAGCCGGGTCGCTGGAAACACCATATATTTT. This translates into CASSRVAGNTIYF.

The V call is TRBV7-3, the J call TRBJ1-1; D is perhaps TRBD1 (5 bases). Trimming removed 5 bases from V and 6 bases from J, with 10 bases in between. The CDR3 is 12 residues long. Germline V gene data show CDR1 as SGHTA and CDR2 as FQGTGA. CDR3 DNA: TGTGCCAGCAGCCAGGGTACGGCTGAAGCTTTCTTT. It specifies CASSQGTAEAFF.

This chain uses TRBV2 with TRBJ2-2, with 9 bases lining up with TRBD1. After removal of 6 bases from V and 7 bases from J, the junction contained 6 bases not matched to a gene. The length of the CDR3 is 14 residues. Germline V CDR1 and CDR2: SNHLY, FYNNEI. DNA of the CDR3: TGTGCCAGCAGGGGGGACAGGGTAGGCGGGGAGCTGTTTTTT. Translating gives CASRGDRVGGELFF.

The gene calls are TRBV29-1 and TRBJ2-7; possible D gene TRBD1, 6 bases. Trimming removed 6 bases at V and 5 bases at J, with 20 bases between. Germline V gives CDR1 SQVTM, CDR2 ANQGSEA. CDR3 length: 14 amino acids. The CDR3 loop reads CSVRDSDSGDEQYF. CDR3 sequence (DNA): TGCAGCGTACGAGACTCGGATTCAGGGGACGAGCAGTACTTC.

To note about this clone: Relative to the germline gene, one junction end is altered; a read error may explain this. J is TRBJ2-1 and V is TRBV29-1; TRBD2 matches 8 bases. Germline V lookup: CDR1 SQVTM, CDR2 ANQGSEA. The CDR3 consists of 16 residues. CDR3 nucleotide sequence: TGCAGTGTTGAAGGGCACGGGAGGGCCCACTACAATGAGCAGTTCTTC. This sequence encodes CSVEGHGRAHYNEQFF.

The rearrangement joins TRBV7-2 to TRBJ2-3; a possible D gene is TRBD2 (5 bases). The V and J ends lost 1 base and 4 bases respectively, with 12 bases between them. This CDR3 is 15 amino acids long. Germline V gene lookup returns CDR1 SGHTA and CDR2 FQGNSA. The CDR3 DNA reads TGTGCCAGCAGCTTAGTCGCTAGCCTCGCAGATACGCAGTATTTT. This sequence encodes CASSLVASLADTQYF.

CDR3 bases: TGTGCCAGCAGCTTAGTGGGGAGCGACACCGGGGAGCTGTTTTTT. Translating gives CASSLVGSDTGELFF. V gene TRBV7-9 combines with J gene TRBJ2-2; D may be TRBD2 (5 bases). Trimming took 1 base from V and 3 from J, leaving 9 bases between them. Germline values: CDR1 SEHNR, CDR2 FQNEAQ (reference sequence). The CDR3 length is 15 residues.

The CDR3 here is CAIMVRENTEAFF. In DNA, the CDR3 is TGTGCCATCATGGTTCGGGAAAACACTGAAGCTTTCTTT. V is TRBV10-3 and J is TRBJ1-1; D not resolved. The V gene lost 7 bases and the J gene lost 2 bases, with 11 bases spanning the gap. The CDR3 consists of 13 residues. Germline values: CDR1 ENHRY, CDR2 SYGVKD.

The CDR3 spells CASSLLRDSISEQYF. CDR3 sequence (DNA): TGTGCCAGCAGTTTACTCAGGGACAGTATCTCCGAGCAGTACTTC. V gene TRBV27 combines with J gene TRBJ2-7; TRBD1 aligns across 7 bases. Trimming removed 2 bases from V and 6 bases from J; junction bases left unmatched: 10. Germline CDR1 is MNHEY and CDR2 is SMNVEV (reference sequence). The length of the CDR3 is 15 residues.

The rearrangement uses TRBV7-2 and TRBJ1-2, with 7 bases aligning to TRBD1. This CDR3 spans 18 amino acids. Trimming took 0 bases from V and 2 from J; bases not matched to a gene: 12. The germline V gene has CDR1 SGHTA and CDR2 FQGNSA. The CDR3, as DNA: TGTGCCAGCAGCTTAGCGGCAGGGGGGCGCACCACCAACTATGGCTACACCTTC. It codes for CASSLAAGGRTTNYGYTF.

The chain combines TRBV7-2 with TRBJ1-6; no definite D call. Deletions cut 2 bases from V and 0 bases from J, with 5 bases between. This CDR3 has 15 amino acids. Per the germline V gene, CDR1 is SGHTA and CDR2 is FQGNSA. In DNA form, the CDR3 reads TGTGCCAGCAGCTTATGGAGCTCCTATAATTCACCCCTCCACTTT. Translation: CASSLWSSYNSPLHF. The variable domain in full, completed from reference TRBV7-2 and TRBJ1-6, reads GAGVSQSPSNKVTEKGKDVELRCDPISGHTALYWYRQSLGQGLEFLIYFQGNSAPDKSGLPSDRFSAERTGGSVSTLTIQRTQQEDSAVYLCASSLWSSYNSPLHFGNGTRLTVT.

The gene calls are TRBV29-1 and TRBJ2-3, with 15 bases that match TRBD2. Germline V gene data show CDR1 as SQVTM and CDR2 as ANQGSEA. The CDR3 is 14 amino acids. Trimming removed 8 bases from V and 3 bases from J; junction bases left unmatched: 3. The DNA of the CDR3 is TGCAGCCTGGGACTAGCGGGAGGAACAGATACGCAGTATTTT. Protein sequence: CSLGLAGGTDTQYF.

This clone was seen a single time. This chain links TRBV7-2 with TRBJ2-7, with a possible D match to TRBD1 (6 bases). The CDR3 runs 15 residues. Trimming removed 5 bases at V and 0 bases at J, with 14 bases between. CDR1 is SGHTA and CDR2 is FQGNSA in the germline V gene. CDR3 protein: CASSLRQVLSYEQYF. CDR3 DNA: TGTGCCAGCAGCCTCCGACAGGTTCTCTCCTACGAGCAGTACTTC.

The table lists this clone with many counts. The chain is built from TRBV28 and TRBJ1-3, with D unclear. V was cut by 6 bases and J by 0 bases, with 9 bases left in between. Germline V CDR1 and CDR2: MDHEN, SYDVKM. The CDR3 consists of 14 residues. Written as DNA, the CDR3 is TGTGCCAGCAGAAAGCAGGACTCTGGAAACACCATATATTTT. Its translation: CASRKQDSGNTIYF.

This clone is medium-sized in the sample. CDR3 sequence (DNA): TGCGCCAGCAGCTTGGGTGTTCTCCGGGACAGTAATTCACCCCTCCACTTT. As protein: CASSLGVLRDSNSPLHF. V usage is TRBV5-1 and J usage is TRBJ1-6, with 7 nucleotides matching TRBD1. The CDR3 has 17 residues. V dropped 0 bases and J dropped 6; count of bases not matched to a gene: 9. Germline V gene lookup returns CDR1 SGHRS and CDR2 YFSETQ.

The V gene is TRBV30, the J gene TRBJ2-3; 8 nucleotides agree with TRBD2. CDR1 is GTSNPN, CDR2 SVGIG, per germline (reference sequence). There are 14 residues in the CDR3. The V gene end was trimmed by 3 bases and the J gene end by 4 bases; junction bases not matched to a gene: 6. The CDR3 DNA reads as TGTGCCTGGAGAAAGGCGGGAGGTCCAGATACGCAGTATTTT. Protein: CAWRKAGGPDTQYF.

The CDR3 bases are TGCGCCAGCAGCCAAGCCCCCCGGGACGGACTATACGAGCAGTACTTC. As protein: CASSQAPRDGLYEQYF. J is TRBJ2-7 and V is TRBV4-3, with D maybe TRBD2 (6 bases). CDR3 size: 16 residues. Trimming removed 1 base from V and 4 bases from J, with 17 bases in between. Germline V gene lookup returns CDR1 LGHNA and CDR2 YSLEER.

The chain is built from TRBV5-1 and TRBJ1-6, with D unresolved. Germline V CDR1 and CDR2: SGHRS, YFSETQ. The CDR3 runs 16 residues. V lost 0 bases, J lost 7 bases, and 14 bases lay in between. The CDR3 nucleotides are TGCGCCAGCAGCTTGGGCGGAAATCGTGGGAATTCACCCCTCCACTTT. Amino acid sequence: CASSLGGNRGNSPLHF. The full variable domain, rest sourced from reference TRBV5-1 and TRBJ1-6, is KAGVTQTPRYLIKTRGQQVTLSCSPISGHRSVSWYQQTPGQGLQFLFEYFSETQRNKGNFPGRFSGRQFSNSRSEMNVSTLELGDSALYLCASSLGGNRGNSPLHFGNGTRLTVT.

This clone has a single count. CDR3 sequence reads: CASSSHGTETEAFF. CDR3 DNA: TGCGCCAGCAGCTCCCACGGGACAGAGACAGAAGCTTTCTTT. This chain uses TRBV5-1 with TRBJ1-1; TRBD1 aligns across 7 bases. Germline V gene data show CDR1 as SGHRS and CDR2 as YFSETQ. The V gene end was trimmed by 3 bases and the J gene end by 8 bases; junction bases not matched to a gene: 10. The CDR3 runs 14 residues.